Detailed here is one T cell receptor beta chain. The read ends 3 residues early relative to the CDR3; the germline J gene fills the gap. This entry comes from a study of T cells in women clearing cervical HPV infection. Study overall: Donors had HPV16-related CIN3 or worse; 2 had invasive cancer. Blood came at first lesion visit for cases, post-clearance for controls.

Measured with immunoSEQ multiplex PCR; TCRdb has only the in-frame clones, and not every one. The listing records roughly 38,000 clones. Germline assignment: CDR1 SEHNR and CDR2 FQNEAQ (reference sequence). CDR3 length: 14 amino acids. Sequenced input: blood buffy coat. This sequence was found in a woman between 18 and 69 years old with a cervical HPV16 infection that either progressed to CIN3+ or cleared (not recorded which). V and J are TRBV7-9 and TRBJ2-3; D is perhaps TRBD1 (5 bases). The CDR3 bases that were read are TGTGCCAGCAGCCCTCAGGGTACCAATCAGCCG. Residues: CASSPQGTNQP. The CDR3 as a whole reads CASSPQGTNQPQYF. The whole variable domain, filled in from reference TRBV7-9 and TRBJ2-3, reads DTGVSQNPRHKITKRGQNVTFRCDPISEHNRLYWYRQTLGQGPEFLTYFQNEAQLEKSRLLSDRFSAERPKGSFSTLEIQRTEQGDSAMYLCASSPQGTNQPQYFGPGTRLTVL.